The 18 T cell receptor beta chains presented below share a single source sample, sequenced in a study of cytomegalovirus exposure and HLA in healthy donors. The PCR was carried out with 60 Vbeta primers and 13 Jbeta primers. Generated by immunoSEQ multiplex PCR, the TCRdb table keeps only in-frame clones and is missing some. The sample records some 110,000 clones, roughly 15% being singletons. What was sequenced was PBMCs. The receptors were gathered from a female donor in good health and CMV-seronegative.

The sample holds a few counts of this clone. The gene calls are TRBV9 and TRBJ1-4; D is unresolved. Germline CDR1 and CDR2: SGDLS and YYNGEE. V shed 0 bases and J shed 5 bases, with 11 bases lying between them. This CDR3 comprises 15 residues. In nucleotides, the CDR3 is TGTGCCAGCAGCGTAGGTATGGGAGAGAATGAAAAACTGTTTTTT. Its translation: CASSVGMGENEKLFF.

The genes are TRBV5-6 and TRBJ2-1; TRBD1 agrees at 10 bases. The CDR3 runs 15 residues. CDR1 and CDR2 from the germline V gene are SGHDT and YYEEEE. The V segment lost 5 bases and the J segment 2 bases; nucleotides outside the gene matches: 4. The CDR3 spells CASSSGTGAYNEQFF. The CDR3 DNA follows: TGTGCCAGCAGTTCCGGGACAGGGGCCTACAATGAGCAGTTCTTC.

This clone has just a few counts. The V call is TRBV5-6, the J call TRBJ2-1; D possibly corresponds to TRBD2 (6 bases). The germline CDR1 and CDR2 sequences are SGHDT and YYEEEE. Trimming removed 2 bases at V and 4 bases at J, with 10 bases between. The CDR3 is made up of 14 amino acids. The CDR3, as DNA: TGTGCCAGCAGCTTAGTTAGCGGATACAATGAGCAGTTCTTC. This sequence encodes CASSLVSGYNEQFF.

This clone was counted only a few times. This rearrangement joins TRBV19 to TRBJ2-7; 7 bases match TRBD1. V lost 7 bases to trimming and J lost 2 bases; unmatched junction nucleotides: 2. The CDR3 extends over 12 amino acids. The V gene's germline CDR1 is LNHDA and CDR2 SQIVND (reference sequence). CDR3: CASMDRTYEQYF. The CDR3 region has the DNA TGTGCCAGTATGGACAGGACCTACGAGCAGTACTTC.

V usage is TRBV29-1 and J usage is TRBJ2-2; D gene unclear. Germline CDR1 is SQVTM and CDR2 is ANQGSEA. The CDR3 runs to 10 residues. V was shortened by 5 bases and J by 6 bases, with 4 bases between the two germline ends. CDR3 amino acids: CSVRAGELFF. CDR3 nucleotides: TGCAGCGTTCGCGCCGGGGAGCTGTTTTTT.

The chain links TRBV29-1 to TRBJ1-1; TRBD1 agrees at 8 bases. The length of the CDR3 is 13 residues. Losses at the gene ends were 6 bases for V and 1 base for J; bases not matched to a gene: 4. Looked up from germline, CDR1 is SQVTM and CDR2 is ANQGSEA. The CDR3 coding sequence is TGCAGCGTGCTAGGACAGGGGAACACTGAAGCTTTCTTT. Translation: CSVLGQGNTEAFF. Full variable domain (rest looked up from reference TRBV29-1 and TRBJ1-1): SAVISQKPSRDICQRGTSLTIQCQVDSQVTMMFWYRQQPGQSLTLIATANQGSEATYESGFVIDKFPISRPNLTFSTLTVSNMSPEDSSIYLCSVLGQGNTEAFFGQGTRLTVV.

This clone was recorded a few times. This chain connects TRBV29-1 to TRBJ1-2; D gene ambiguous. CDR1 is SQVTM and CDR2 is ANQGSEA in the germline V gene. CDR3 size: 17 residues. Trimming took off 2 bases at V and 5 bases at J, with 24 bases between the two ends. The CDR3 reads CSVESVPREGSPYGYTF. In DNA, the CDR3 is TGCAGCGTTGAATCCGTGCCCCGGGAAGGGTCACCTTATGGCTACACCTTC.

The chain carries TRBV2 and TRBJ1-1; 8 nucleotides line up with TRBD1. This CDR3 contains 19 residues. Unmatched junction bases numbered 19, after V lost 6 bases and J lost 1 base. The germline V gene has CDR1 SNHLY and CDR2 FYNNEI. This CDR3 reads CASRIPTPDRGPKNTEAFF. CDR3 DNA: TGTGCCAGCAGGATCCCCACCCCAGACAGGGGTCCTAAGAACACTGAAGCTTTCTTT.

This clone was picked up a small number of times. The chain carries TRBV18 and TRBJ1-2; D is unresolved. There are 15 residues in the CDR3. V was pared by 0 bases and J by 0 bases, with 8 bases between. Germline values: CDR1 KGHSH, CDR2 LQKENI. DNA of the CDR3: TGTGCCAGCTCACCACCTACCCCGGCTAACTATGGCTACACCTTC. Translating it yields CASSPPTPANYGYTF. Combining the CDR3 with reference TRBV18 and TRBJ1-2 gives the whole variable domain NAGVMQNPRHLVRRRGQEARLRCSPMKGHSHVYWYRQLPEEGLKFMVYLQKENIIDESGMPKERFSAEFPKEGPSILRIQQVVRGDSAAYFCASSPPTPANYGYTFGSGTRLTVV.

The V gene is TRBV4-2, the J gene TRBJ1-2, with 11 positions matching TRBD1. CDR3 length equals 17 residues. Germline V gives CDR1 LGHNA, CDR2 YNFKEQ. With 7 bases clipped from V and 4 bases from J, the junction kept 14 bases outside the gene matches. The CDR3 coding sequence is TGTGCCAGCACCCTACGGACAGGGGGCGAAACCTCCTATGGCTACACCTTC. Protein sequence: CASTLRTGGETSYGYTF.

The V gene is TRBV5-1, the J gene TRBJ1-3, with D tentatively TRBD1 (6 bases). Trimming shortened V by 3 bases and J by 3 bases, and 10 bases separated the two germline ends. The CDR3 is 14 amino acids. CDR1 and CDR2 from the germline V gene are SGHRS and YFSETQ. Here the CDR3 DNA reads TGCGCCAGCAGCTCACAGGGAAATGGAAACACCATATATTTT. Amino acid sequence: CASSSQGNGNTIYF.

This clone was counted between two and nine times. The CDR3 reads CASSLAGGPNEQFF. The CDR3 nucleotides read TGTGCCAGCAGCTTAGCGGGGGGGCCCAATGAGCAGTTCTTC. The chain uses TRBV7-8 and TRBJ2-1, with D maybe TRBD2 (7 bases). The CDR3 has 14 residues. The ends were cut back, 0 bases at V and 6 bases at J, with 9 bases in the middle. Germline CDR1 reads SGHVS; CDR2 reads FQNEAQ.

The genes are TRBV10-1 and TRBJ2-7; D gene uncertain. Trimming took off 0 bases at V and 6 bases at J, with 9 bases between the two ends. This CDR3 has 13 residues. Germline lookup yields CDR1 WNHNN and CDR2 SYGVQD (reference sequence). CDR3 region: CASSESLVSEQYF. The CDR3 nucleotides are TGCGCCAGCAGTGAGTCCCTTGTCTCCGAGCAGTACTTC.

The chain uses TRBV5-1 and TRBJ1-1, with D unresolved. The CDR3 consists of 14 residues. Trimming removed 3 bases from V and 5 bases from J, with 14 bases in between. CDR1 and CDR2 (germline): SGHRS, YFSETQ. The DNA for the CDR3 is TGCGCCAGCAGCTCTAACGCAGGAGGAACTGAAGCTTTCTTT. Encoded protein: CASSSNAGGTEAFF.

The J gene is TRBJ1-1, the V gene TRBV29-1, with 8 bases aligning to TRBD1. Germline V lookup: CDR1 SQVTM, CDR2 ANQGSEA. This CDR3 is built from 12 residues. The V gene end was trimmed by 7 bases and the J gene end by 11 bases; junction bases not matched to a gene: 12. The CDR3 nucleotides read TGCAGCGCCGGGACAGGTGCCGGTTCTGCTTTCTTT. This sequence encodes CSAGTGAGSAFF.

This chain uses TRBV10-3 with TRBJ1-1; no definite D call. V was trimmed by 6 bases and J by 1 base, leaving 9 bases between them. From germline, CDR1 is ENHRY and CDR2 SYGVKD. This CDR3 is built from 13 residues. DNA of the CDR3: TGTGCCATCAGCGGGAATCCGAACACTGAAGCTTTCTTT. This sequence encodes CAISGNPNTEAFF.

The chain employs TRBV18 and TRBJ2-2, with 10 bases fitting TRBD2. Trimming took 8 bases from V and 0 from J; bases not matched to a gene: 6. The CDR3 extends over 16 amino acids. Per germline, CDR1 KGHSH and CDR2 LQKENI. DNA for the CDR3: TGTGCCAGCACCGGACTAGCGGTCGCGAACACCGGGGAGCTGTTTTTT. It is translated as CASTGLAVANTGELFF.

This clone was detected a few times. This chain uses TRBV5-6 with TRBJ1-6; D is possibly TRBD1 (6 bases). V was shortened by 1 base and J by 8 bases, with 16 bases between the two germline ends. Germline V gene sequence: CDR1 SGHDT, CDR2 YYEEEE. The CDR3 consists of 16 residues. The CDR3 sequence: CASSLSIGGPYSPLHF. CDR3 DNA sequence: TGTGCCAGCAGCTTGTCCATAGGGGGTCCCTATTCACCCCTCCACTTT.